This paragraph reports one T cell receptor beta chain. Its target is not known. 13 Jbeta primers and 60 Vbeta primers were used for the PCR. The data were produced by immunoSEQ multiplex PCR, yet TCRdb's version contains in-frame clones alone and is incomplete. The sample holds 150,000 to 200,000 clones; 85% to 90% are singletons and the top ten take roughly 1.8%. The data were obtained in a study of cytomegalovirus exposure and HLA in healthy donors. This CDR3 has 15 amino acids. General study results and limits: TCR beta V- and J-gene trimming, according to a later analysis, was linked to a missense DCLRE1C variant. Earlier findings revealed that most TCR beta V segments proved productive either about 87% or about 30% of the time.

This sequence joins TRBV12-2 and TRBJ1-5; the table's D call of TRBD1 was not tested on the DNA. TRBV12-2 is assigned pseudogene status. The TCR comes from a woman in her late teens or twenties in good health and CMV-seronegative. Material: PBMCs. The CDR3: CASRLQGTGGQPQHF. The CDR3, as DNA: TGTGCAAGTCGCTTACAGGGAACAGGGGGTCAGCCCCAGCATTTT.